Listed below are T cell receptor beta chains from one sample, sequenced in a study of CD8+ T cells in alopecia areata. TCRdb's table, derived via immunoSEQ multiplex PCR, lists solely in-frame clones and lacks some. The profile shows about 110,000 clones, around 53% of them singletons. Sequences were derived from CD8+ T cells sorted from blood, sampled at week 24, from a patient treated with tofacitinib. The receptor source for this set is a human donor with alopecia areata. The CDR3 runs from the conserved cysteine through the conserved F or W. D genes are given only for firm matches. The size field is filled for only some rows; it gives once, few, many or a size class.

cdr3_aa: CASSAGGAGYEQYF; cdr3_nt: TGTGCCAGCAGCGCTGGGGGGGCCGGGTACGAGCAGTACTTC; j_call: TRBJ2-7; d_call: .; clone_size: .; v_call: TRBV9
cdr3_aa: CASSLVGGLASRGYTF; cdr3_nt: TGTGCCAGCAGCTTAGTCGGGGGACTGGCGTCTAGAGGCTACACCTTC; j_call: TRBJ1-2; d_call: .; clone_size: .; v_call: TRBV7-9
cdr3_aa: CASSVDPRGDTGELFF; cdr3_nt: TGTGCCAGCAGCGTAGATCCCCGGGGGGACACCGGGGAGCTGTTTTTT; j_call: TRBJ2-2; d_call: TRBD2; clone_size: .; v_call: TRBV9
cdr3_aa: CASSGIGASYEQYF; cdr3_nt: TGTGCCAGCAGTGGCATCGGGGCCAGCTACGAGCAGTACTTC; j_call: TRBJ2-7; d_call: .; clone_size: few; v_call: TRBV6-1
cdr3_aa: CASGAANVLTF; cdr3_nt: TGTGCCAGCGGGGCCGCCAACGTCCTGACTTTC; j_call: TRBJ2-6; d_call: .; clone_size: .; v_call: TRBV6-5
cdr3_aa: CASSSLQGALAKNIQYF; cdr3_nt: TGTGCCAGCAGCTCCCTACAGGGGGCCCTTGCCAAAAACATTCAGTACTTC; j_call: TRBJ2-4; d_call: TRBD1; clone_size: few; v_call: TRBV7-2
cdr3_aa: CASSLGETQYF; cdr3_nt: TGTGCCAGCAGCTTAGGGGAGACCCAGTACTTC; j_call: TRBJ2-5; d_call: .; clone_size: .; v_call: TRBV11-2
cdr3_aa: CASSGVVSQETQYF; cdr3_nt: TGTGCCAGCAGTGGGGTGGTCAGCCAAGAGACCCAGTACTTC; j_call: TRBJ2-5; d_call: .; clone_size: .; v_call: TRBV2
cdr3_aa: CASSFSWGPYTGELFF; cdr3_nt: TGTGCCAGCAGCTTTAGTTGGGGTCCGTACACCGGGGAGCTGTTTTTT; j_call: TRBJ2-2; d_call: .; clone_size: .; v_call: TRBV25-1
cdr3_aa: CASSLVVNEQFF; cdr3_nt: TGTGCCAGCAGCTTGGTGGTCAATGAGCAGTTCTTC; j_call: TRBJ2-1; d_call: .; clone_size: .; v_call: TRBV5-4
cdr3_aa: CASSQSPEGYGEAFF; cdr3_nt: TGTGCCAGCAGCCAATCCCCGGAGGGATACGGTGAAGCTTTCTTT; j_call: TRBJ1-1; d_call: .; clone_size: few; v_call: TRBV16
cdr3_aa: CASSQGEAGELFF; cdr3_nt: TGCGCCAGCAGCCAAGGAGAGGCCGGGGAGCTGTTTTTT; j_call: TRBJ2-2; d_call: .; clone_size: .; v_call: TRBV4-3
cdr3_aa: CASSVGGKNTEAFF; cdr3_nt: TGTGCCAGCAGCGTAGGTGGGAAGAACACTGAAGCTTTCTTT; j_call: TRBJ1-1; d_call: .; clone_size: .; v_call: TRBV9
cdr3_aa: CASSKTGSEQYF; cdr3_nt: TGTGCCAGCAGTAAAACAGGGAGCGAGCAGTACTTC; j_call: TRBJ2-7; d_call: .; clone_size: .; v_call: TRBV13
cdr3_aa: CAISERDFWDEQFF; cdr3_nt: TGTGCCATCAGTGAGAGGGACTTTTGGGATGAGCAGTTCTTC; j_call: TRBJ2-1; d_call: .; clone_size: .; v_call: TRBV10-3
cdr3_aa: CATPGQGSYEQYF; cdr3_nt: TGTGCCACCCCGGGACAGGGCTCCTACGAGCAGTACTTC; j_call: TRBJ2-7; d_call: TRBD1; clone_size: .; v_call: TRBV27
cdr3_aa: CAWSSDLRAYGYTF; cdr3_nt: TGTGCCTGGAGTAGCGATTTAAGGGCCTATGGCTACACCTTC; j_call: TRBJ1-2; d_call: .; clone_size: .; v_call: TRBV30
cdr3_aa: CASSLDPSWVDEQFF; cdr3_nt: TGTGCCAGCAGCTTAGATCCTAGCTGGGTCGATGAGCAGTTCTTC; j_call: TRBJ2-1; d_call: .; clone_size: once; v_call: TRBV11-2